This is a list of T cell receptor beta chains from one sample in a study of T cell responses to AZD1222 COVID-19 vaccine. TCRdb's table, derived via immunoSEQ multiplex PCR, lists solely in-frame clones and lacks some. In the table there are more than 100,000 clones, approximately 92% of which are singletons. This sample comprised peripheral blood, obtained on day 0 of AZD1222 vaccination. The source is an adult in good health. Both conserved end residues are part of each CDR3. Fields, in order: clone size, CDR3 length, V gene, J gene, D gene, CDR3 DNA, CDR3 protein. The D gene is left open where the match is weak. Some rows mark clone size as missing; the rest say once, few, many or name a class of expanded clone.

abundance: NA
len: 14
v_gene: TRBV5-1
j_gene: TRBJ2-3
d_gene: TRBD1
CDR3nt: TGCGCCAGCAGCTTGGGCCTACAGGGGGATACGCAGTATTTT
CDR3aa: CASSLGLQGDTQYF

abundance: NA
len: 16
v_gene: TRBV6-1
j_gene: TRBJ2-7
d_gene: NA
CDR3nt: TGTGCCAGCAGTGGGCGCTTGAGGGGGGGCGAGAGCGAGCAGTACTTC
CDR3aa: CASSGRLRGGESEQYF

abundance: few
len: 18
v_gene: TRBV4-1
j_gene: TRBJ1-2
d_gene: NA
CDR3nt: TGCGCCAGCAGCCAAGAGTTGCGGGCCGGGGGGATAGACTATGGCTACACCTTC
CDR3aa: CASSQELRAGGIDYGYTF

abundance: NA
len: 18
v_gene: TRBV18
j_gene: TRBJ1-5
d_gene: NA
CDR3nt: TGTGCCAGCTCAAACGGGTTCCAAGAATTTAATAGCAATCAGCCCCAGCATTTT
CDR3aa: CASSNGFQEFNSNQPQHF

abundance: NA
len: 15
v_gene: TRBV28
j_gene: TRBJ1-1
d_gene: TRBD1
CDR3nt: TGTGCCAGCAGCTATAAGGACAGGGGAAACACTGAAGCTTTCTTT
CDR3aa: CASSYKDRGNTEAFF

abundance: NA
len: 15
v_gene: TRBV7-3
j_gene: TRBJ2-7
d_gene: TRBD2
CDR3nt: TGTGCCAGCAGCTCGGGACTAGCCTCCCTCTACGAGCAGTACTTC
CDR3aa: CASSSGLASLYEQYF

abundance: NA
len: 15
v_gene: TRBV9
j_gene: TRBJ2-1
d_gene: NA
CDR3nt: TGTGCCAGCAGCGTAGTCGGTAGCGAGACCAATGAGCAGTTCTTC
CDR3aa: CASSVVGSETNEQFF

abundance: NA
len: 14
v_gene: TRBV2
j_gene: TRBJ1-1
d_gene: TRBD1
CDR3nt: TGTGCCAGCATTGAACAGGGGGGGTACACTGAAGCTTTCTTT
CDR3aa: CASIEQGGYTEAFF

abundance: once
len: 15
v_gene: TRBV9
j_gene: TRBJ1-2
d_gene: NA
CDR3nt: TGTGCCAGCAGCGGCTTACAGGGAAAGGACTATGGCTACACCTTC
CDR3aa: CASSGLQGKDYGYTF

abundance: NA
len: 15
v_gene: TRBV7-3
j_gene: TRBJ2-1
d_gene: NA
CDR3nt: TGTGCCAGCAGCCTATGGGGCGGTAGCAACAATGAGCAGTTCTTC
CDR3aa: CASSLWGGSNNEQFF

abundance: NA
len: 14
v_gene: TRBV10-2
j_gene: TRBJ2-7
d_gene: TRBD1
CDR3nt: TGCGCCAGCACCCGAGACAGGGATGGCTACGAGCAGTACTTC
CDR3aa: CASTRDRDGYEQYF

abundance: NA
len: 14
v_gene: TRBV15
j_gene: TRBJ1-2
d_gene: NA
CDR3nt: TGTGCCACCAGCAGAGGGGGGGCTGTCGATGGCTACACCTTC
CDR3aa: CATSRGGAVDGYTF

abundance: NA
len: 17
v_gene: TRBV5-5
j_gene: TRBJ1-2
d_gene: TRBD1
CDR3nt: TGTGCCAGCAGCTCCCCCGAACGACAGGGTCGGGGCTATGGCTACACCTTC
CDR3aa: CASSSPERQGRGYGYTF

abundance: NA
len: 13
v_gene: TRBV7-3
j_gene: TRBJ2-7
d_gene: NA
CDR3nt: TGTGCCAGCAGCTTTGGGCCCAGACAAGAGCAGTACTTC
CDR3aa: CASSFGPRQEQYF

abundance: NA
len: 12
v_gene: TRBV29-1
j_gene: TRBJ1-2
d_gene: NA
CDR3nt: TGCAGCGTTCCACAGGGAAACTATGGCTACACCTTC
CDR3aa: CSVPQGNYGYTF

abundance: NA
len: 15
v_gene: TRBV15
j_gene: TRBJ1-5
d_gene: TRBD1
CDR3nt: TGTGCCACCAGCGGGGACAGGGCGGGCAATCAGCCCCAGCATTTT
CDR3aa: CATSGDRAGNQPQHF

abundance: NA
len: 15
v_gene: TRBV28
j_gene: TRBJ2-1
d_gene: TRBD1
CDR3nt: TGTGCCAGCAGTTGGGGACAGGGGAATAGAAATGAGCAGTTCTTC
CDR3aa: CASSWGQGNRNEQFF

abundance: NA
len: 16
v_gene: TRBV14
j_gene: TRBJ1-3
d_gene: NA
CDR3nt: TGTGCCAGCAGTCAAACTACGGACAGCTCTGGAAACACCATATATTTT
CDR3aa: CASSQTTDSSGNTIYF

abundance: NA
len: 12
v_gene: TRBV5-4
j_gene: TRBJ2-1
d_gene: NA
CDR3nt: TGTGCCAGCAGCATGGGGCCCAGGGGGCAGTTCTTC
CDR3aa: CASSMGPRGQFF

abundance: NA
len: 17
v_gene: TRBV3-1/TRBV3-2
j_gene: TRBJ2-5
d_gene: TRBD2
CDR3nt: TGTGCCAGCAGCCTATTAAGTGGCGGGAGGGCCATGGAGACCCAGTACTTC
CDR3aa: CASSLLSGGRAMETQYF

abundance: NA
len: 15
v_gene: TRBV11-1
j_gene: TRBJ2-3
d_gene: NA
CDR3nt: TGTGCCAGCAGCTTGTCATCGGGGCCCACAGATACGCAGTATTTT
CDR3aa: CASSLSSGPTDTQYF

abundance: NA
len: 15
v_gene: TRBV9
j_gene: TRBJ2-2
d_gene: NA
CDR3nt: TGTGCCAGCAGCGGACACGACTTGGGGACCGGGGAGCTGTTTTTT
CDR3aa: CASSGHDLGTGELFF

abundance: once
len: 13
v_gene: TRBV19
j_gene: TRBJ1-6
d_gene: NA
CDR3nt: TGTGCCAGTAGGGGAGGGAAGAATTCACCCCTCCACTTT
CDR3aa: CASRGGKNSPLHF

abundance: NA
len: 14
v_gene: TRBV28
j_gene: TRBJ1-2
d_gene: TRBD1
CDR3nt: TGTGCCAGCAGTTTAGGGGACAGGTGGGACGGCTACACCTTC
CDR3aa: CASSLGDRWDGYTF